The clone carrying this T cell receptor (beta chain) was recorded only once. The junction and the germline gene differ at one end; a read error may be behind it. For the second PCR, which ran for about 7 to 11 cycles, a sample-barcoded 5' primer and a J-beta primer mix were used. Unique molecular identifiers of 12 random nucleotides labeled each cDNA. TCRdb redid the calling of the 5' RACE reads with MiXCR, one entry per CDR3 protein. This sample has 1.5 million to 2 million distinct CDR3 sequences, with about 49% found just once. The entry originates in a study of blood T cells in healthy people across ages. Study-level background: Template-switching capture recovered about one barcoded beta molecule per two T cells.

Germline CDR1 MGHRA, CDR2 YSYEKL. The CDR3 spans 17 residues. The receptor was isolated from a woman between 40 and 55 years old in good health. The chain recombines TRBV4-1 with TRBJ2-3; 7 bases are shared with TRBD1. Source material: blood. The DNA for the CDR3 is TGCGCCTGCAGCCAAGTCCGGACAGGATTTAGCACAGATACGCAGTATTTT. This gives the protein CACSQVRTGFSTDTQYF.